This entry features one T cell receptor (beta chain) sequence. This receptor's antigen is unknown. There are no base qualities to consult, and no much larger clone falls within one base. The method was the immunoSEQ multiplex PCR assay. TCRdb took over this immuneACCESS table, retaining in-frame rearrangements with V and J assigned. Such tables are incomplete; in checked studies, under half of the missing clones stem from an unresolved V gene, and the remainder is unexplained. Here the sample has roughly 710,000 clones; approximately 83% occur a single time. Of the sample, 0.0095% to 0.011% falls within the top ten clones. These data are taken from a study of shared T cell receptors in the human thymus (dated by TCRdb to the early 2020s). Background for the entire study: The study examined how the human thymus generates shared, self-reactive T-cell receptor alpha chains.

Trimming accounts for 8 bases at V and 9 bases at J, while the number of junction bases matched to no gene is 9. Per the germline V gene, SGHVS is the CDR1 and FNYEAQ is the CDR2. The CDR3 starts with the cysteine, ends with the phenylalanine, and has 14 residues. Only the CDR3 DNA is retained, 42 bases long and in frame from the first base. The same sample was also studied in work on human thymus T cells. As the second publication notes: Immunologically healthy infants undergoing open corrective cardiac surgery for congenital heart defects in Finland were used as donors. Thymus tissue was collected as surgical resects that were removed during corrective cardiac surgery. V and J gene segment usage appeared biased in both thymic and peripheral blood repertoires. According to the related research, thymic TCR repertoires were highly overlapping among unrelated individuals. The study described the TCR alpha and beta repertoires in roughly 8 infant thymus samples and four matching peripheral blood samples. The cohort included six male and a couple of female infants, with donor ages spanning 7 to 244 days. Thymocytes were freed from the tissue by mechanical means and kept at -70 degrees C as pellets of roughly 8.5-30 million cells. A QIAsymphony instrument was used to extract genomic DNA from the frozen cell pellets. The immunoSEQ multiplex PCR assay was used to amplify the TCRB and TCRAD loci from a standardized quantity of quality-controlled genomic DNA. Amplicons spanned the V(D)J region at a length sufficient to cover the CDR3 and identify V and J genes. Amplicon sequencing was performed on an Illumina platform through the commercial immunoSEQ service. Primer bias and sequencing errors were corrected as previously described, and TCRAD and TCRB were defined on the basis of the IMGT database. The repertoires were analysed using immunoSEQ Analyzer 3.0 and VDJTools for basic statistics, V/J segment usage, diversity estimates, rarefaction and pairwise overlap. To estimate diversity, the Chao1, ChaoE, Efron-Thisted, Shannon and inverse Simpson indices were applied, and diversity was also estimated on datasets down-sampled to the smallest sample. Repertoire overlap was assessed by strict matching of CDR3 nucleotide sequence, V gene and J gene, and clustering was done by Jaccard-based multidimensional scaling. On average, thymus samples yielded about 810,000 unique TCRB clonotypes, whereas blood samples yielded approximately 90,000.

This sequence uses TRBV7-6 and TRBJ1-6; 8 of the junction bases match TRBD1. Material for sequencing was thymocytes. The receptor was isolated from a girl under three years old with a congenital heart defect. Donor details come from another sample of the same person, matched by shared clones. Read as DNA, the sequence is TGTGCCAGCGGCGGACAGGGCCAAGGTTCACCCCTCCACTTT. This translates into CASGGQGQGSPLHF.